Following are 21 T cell receptor beta chains from one sample sequenced in a study of identifying expanded T cells in peripheral blood. TCRdb's copy holds only in-frame clones and misses some; the assay was immunoSEQ multiplex PCR. The table has 75,000 to 95,000 clones, approximately 90% seen once. The sequenced sample was blood. Every receptor here comes from a person aged 18-70 years in good health.

This sequence joins TRBV7-9 and TRBJ1-2; tentatively, D is TRBD1 (6 bases). Germline CDR1 reads SEHNR; CDR2 reads FQNEAQ (reference sequence). V lost 5 bases to trimming and J lost 4 bases, with 11 bases between them. The CDR3 runs to 13 residues. DNA for the CDR3: TGTGCCAGCAGCCCCGGACAGCCCTATGGCTACACCTTC. Its protein product is CASSPGQPYGYTF.

The chain recombines TRBV15 with TRBJ2-2; TRBD1 is a possible D gene (5 bases). This CDR3 has 14 residues. The germline gives CDR1 LNHNV, CDR2 YYDKDF (reference sequence). V shed 2 bases and J shed 6 bases, with 10 bases lying between them. The CDR3 is CATSRRVGAGELFF. The DNA for the CDR3 is TGTGCCACCAGCAGAAGGGTAGGGGCCGGGGAGCTGTTTTTT.

The chain employs TRBV9 and TRBJ2-2; D is undetermined. There are 13 residues in the CDR3. The V end lost 2 bases, the J end lost 6 bases, and 8 bases lay between the germline ends. In germline, CDR1 is SGDLS, CDR2 YYNGEE. DNA of the CDR3: TGTGCCAGCAGCGTTGAGGCGGCCGGGGAGCTGTTTTTT. Protein sequence: CASSVEAAGELFF.

This clone was counted only a few times. The rearrangement joins TRBV5-1 to TRBJ2-1; 8 bases map to TRBD2. The trim removed 1 base at V and 0 bases at J, leaving 3 bases unmatched. The CDR3 consists of 16 residues. Germline CDR1 reads SGHRS; CDR2 reads YFSETQ. The CDR3: CASSLRGGSSYNEQFF. CDR3 DNA sequence: TGCGCCAGCAGCTTGCGGGGGGGTAGCTCCTACAATGAGCAGTTCTTC.

The chain recombines TRBV11-2 with TRBJ1-1; unclear D gene. The CDR3 has 13 residues. V was trimmed by 0 bases and J by 8 bases, leaving 10 bases between them. Germline assignment: CDR1 SGHAT and CDR2 FQNNGV. The CDR3 DNA sequence: TGTGCCAGCAGCTTAGAACATAAGGCCGAAGCTTTCTTT. It encodes CASSLEHKAEAFF. Filled out from reference TRBV11-2 and TRBJ1-1, the complete variable domain reads EAGVAQSPRYKIIEKRQSVAFWCNPISGHATLYWYQQILGQGPKLLIQFQNNGVVDDSQLPKDRFSAERLKGVDSTLKIQPAKLEDSAVYLCASSLEHKAEAFFGQGTRLTVV.

The chain is built from TRBV7-9 and TRBJ1-5; TRBD1 matches at 7 bases. Losses at the gene ends were 5 bases for V and 5 bases for J; bases not matched to a gene: 3. The CDR3 extends over 13 amino acids. Germline V gene lookup returns CDR1 SEHNR and CDR2 FQNEAQ (reference sequence). CDR3 region: CASSAGTDQPQHF. The CDR3 DNA reads TGTGCCAGCAGCGCCGGGACAGATCAGCCCCAGCATTTT.

The genes are TRBV27 and TRBJ2-7, with TRBD2 identical over 7 bases. The CDR3 is 14 amino acids. Per the germline V gene, CDR1 is MNHEY and CDR2 is SMNVEV (reference sequence). V dropped 6 bases and J dropped 1; count of bases not matched to a gene: 6. Written as DNA, the CDR3 is TGTGCCAGCAGCTCCGGGGGGACTTCCTACGAGCAGTACTTC. Translated, it gives CASSSGGTSYEQYF.

The chain couples TRBV7-9 to TRBJ1-1, with a tentative D call TRBD1 (6 bases). The CDR3 is 18 amino acids. The germline V gene has CDR1 SEHNR and CDR2 FQNEAQ (reference sequence). V was clipped by 2 bases and J by 4 bases, with 23 bases between them. The CDR3, as DNA: TGTGCCAGCAGCTTACGCCGACGGGGGCTTATGGGGAGCACTGAAGCTTTCTTT. It is translated as CASSLRRRGLMGSTEAFF.

The chain employs TRBV11-3 and TRBJ1-1, with no clear D. The V end lost 1 base, the J end lost 0 bases, and 9 bases lay between the germline ends. Looked up from germline, CDR1 is SGHNT and CDR2 is YENEEA. The CDR3 length is 15 residues. The CDR3 region is CASSLGGRVNTEAFF. The DNA for the CDR3 is TGTGCCAGCAGCTTAGGAGGGAGGGTGAACACTGAAGCTTTCTTT.

The genes are TRBV2 and TRBJ2-3; tentatively, D is TRBD2 (6 bases). The CDR3 is 15 residues long. Trimming took off 1 base at V and 3 bases at J, with 11 bases between the two ends. In germline, CDR1 is SNHLY, CDR2 FYNNEI. CDR3 DNA: TGTGCCAGCAGTGAAGTAGCCCTAGCGACAGATACGCAGTATTTT. This gives the protein CASSEVALATDTQYF.

V is TRBV5-1 and J is TRBJ1-2, with D tentatively TRBD1 (6 bases). The CDR3 runs 14 residues. Trimming removed 0 bases from V and 8 bases from J, with 14 bases in between. Germline-derived CDR1 and CDR2 are SGHRS and YFSETQ. The CDR3 DNA is TGCGCCAGCAGCTTGGGAACAGGGTCGGGCGGCTACACCTTC. Translating it yields CASSLGTGSGGYTF.

This clone was observed once. The genes are TRBV7-2 and TRBJ2-2, with D perhaps TRBD2 (5 bases). CDR3 length: 13 amino acids. V shed 5 bases and J shed 5 bases, with 9 bases lying between them. The germline gives CDR1 SGHTA, CDR2 FQGNSA. The CDR3: CASSPRRTGELFF. The CDR3 DNA sequence: TGTGCCAGCAGCCCCCGGAGGACCGGGGAGCTGTTTTTT.

V is TRBV6-5 and J is TRBJ2-7; no firm D call. V gave up 6 bases and J gave up 0 bases, with 12 bases separating them. Germline CDR1 and CDR2: MNHEY and SVGAGI. This CDR3 comprises 14 residues. The CDR3 bases are TGTGCCAGCAGCTATTTCTACCGCTCCTACGAGCAGTACTTC. Amino acid sequence: CASSYFYRSYEQYF.

The chain is built from TRBV29-1 and TRBJ2-3, with 7 bases matching TRBD2. Unmatched junction bases numbered 9, after V lost 3 bases and J lost 6 bases. This CDR3 spans 14 amino acids. CDR1 SQVTM and CDR2 ANQGSEA come from the germline V gene. The CDR3 is CSVDSSGAGDTQYF. The CDR3 DNA is TGCAGCGTTGACTCTAGCGGAGCCGGGGATACGCAGTATTTT.

The gene calls are TRBV4-2 and TRBJ2-1; TRBD2 might be the D (6 bases). The CDR3 loop spans 16 amino acids. V lost 0 bases to trimming and J lost 3 bases, with 12 bases between them. Per the germline V gene, CDR1 is LGHNA and CDR2 is YNFKEQ. As DNA, the CDR3 is TGTGCCAGCAGCCAAGACGGCGGGGCGATCTACAATGAGCAGTTCTTC. The encoded protein is CASSQDGGAIYNEQFF.

J is TRBJ2-7 and V is TRBV7-2; D not certain. The CDR3 has 12 residues. The ends were cut back, 5 bases at V and 2 bases at J, with 7 bases in the middle. CDR1 and CDR2 (germline): SGHTA, FQGNSA. DNA for the CDR3: TGTGCCAGCAGCCTCCAAACCTACGAGCAGTACTTC. Its translation is CASSLQTYEQYF.

This clone was found once. The V and J genes are TRBV7-7 and TRBJ2-5, with 7 bases aligning to TRBD1. The CDR3 runs to 14 residues. CDR1 SSHAT and CDR2 FNYEAQ come from the germline V gene (reference sequence). Trimming took 2 bases from V and 2 from J; bases not matched to a gene: 2. CDR3: CASSLRQGQETQYF. CDR3 in DNA: TGTGCCAGCAGCTTAAGACAGGGACAAGAGACCCAGTACTTC.

This sequence joins TRBV11-2 and TRBJ1-2; 10 bases fit TRBD1. In germline, CDR1 is SGHAT, CDR2 FQNNGV. Trimming removed 3 bases from V and 8 bases from J; junction bases left unmatched: 18. The CDR3 totals 18 residues. For the CDR3, the DNA is TGTGCCAGCAGCTTCACGATCGTTGGGACAGGGGTTATAGGCGGCTACACCTTC. It translates to CASSFTIVGTGVIGGYTF.

This chain connects TRBV15 to TRBJ2-5; D might be TRBD2 (5 bases). V was shortened by 0 bases and J by 4 bases, with 9 bases between the two germline ends. The CDR3 is 14 amino acids. Germline V gene lookup returns CDR1 LNHNV and CDR2 YYDKDF (reference sequence). In nucleotides, the CDR3 is TGTGCCACCAGCAGAGATCGGACTGGAGAGACCCAGTACTTC. This codes for CATSRDRTGETQYF.

The CDR3 bases are TGTGCCAGCAGTGCTACAGGGGAAGGCAATCAGCCCCAGCATTTT. This translates into CASSATGEGNQPQHF. The chain links TRBV6-1 to TRBJ1-5; 7 bases line up with TRBD1. This CDR3 has 15 amino acids. V lost 4 bases to trimming and J lost 2 bases; unmatched junction nucleotides: 5. In germline, CDR1 is MNHNS, CDR2 SASEGT.

The rearrangement uses TRBV27 and TRBJ2-3; D is unclear. The CDR3 extends over 11 amino acids. Between the trimmed V and J ends, which lost 5 bases and 8 bases, there was a span of 8 bases. CDR1 and CDR2 (germline): MNHEY, SMNVEV (reference sequence). CDR3 sequence reads: CASSTPPTQYF. The CDR3 nucleotides are TGTGCCAGCAGTACCCCGCCTACGCAGTATTTT.